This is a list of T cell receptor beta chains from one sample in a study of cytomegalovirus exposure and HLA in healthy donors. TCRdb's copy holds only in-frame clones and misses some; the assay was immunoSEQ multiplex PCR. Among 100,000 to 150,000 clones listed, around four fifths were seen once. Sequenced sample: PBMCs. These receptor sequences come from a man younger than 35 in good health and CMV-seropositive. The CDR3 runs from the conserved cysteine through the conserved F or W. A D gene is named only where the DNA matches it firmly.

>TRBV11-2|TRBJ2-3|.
CASSLGYVDSTDTQYF
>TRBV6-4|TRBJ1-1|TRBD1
CASSHETGGEGAFF
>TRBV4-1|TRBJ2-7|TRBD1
CASSQAGGWDEQYF
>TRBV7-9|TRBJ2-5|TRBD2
CASSIRDYKETQYF
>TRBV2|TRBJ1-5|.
CASSDEGGNQPQHF
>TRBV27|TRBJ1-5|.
CASSFGRGYQPQHF
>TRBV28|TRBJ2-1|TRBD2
CASSLAGDYNEQFF
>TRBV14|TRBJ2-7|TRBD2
CASSQDSLAGAYEQYF
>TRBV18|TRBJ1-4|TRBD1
CASSPPITLQGAGEKLFF
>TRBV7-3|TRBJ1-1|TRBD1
CASSLGQEGTEAFF
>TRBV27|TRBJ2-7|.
CASTPRGTDYYEQYF
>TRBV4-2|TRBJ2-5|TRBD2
CASSQGGVASGQETQYF
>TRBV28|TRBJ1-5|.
CASSLGGLDNQPQHF
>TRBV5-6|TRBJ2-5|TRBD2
CASSLERGFKGETQYF
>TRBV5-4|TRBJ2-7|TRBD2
CASSLPSGESYEQYF
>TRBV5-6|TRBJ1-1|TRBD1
CASSLTEGGRTEAFF
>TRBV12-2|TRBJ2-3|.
CASRHNSGLLTDTQYF
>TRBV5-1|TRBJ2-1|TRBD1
CASSLGDRADNEQFF
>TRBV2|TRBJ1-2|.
CASSEVSGYTF
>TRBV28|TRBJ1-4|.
CASSPTGTNEKLFF
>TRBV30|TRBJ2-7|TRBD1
CAWSPTGDEQYF
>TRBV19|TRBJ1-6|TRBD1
CASRTGVEDSPLHF
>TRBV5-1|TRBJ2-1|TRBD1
CASSLEGALQFF
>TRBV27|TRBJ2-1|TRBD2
CASSLAGGRYNEQFF
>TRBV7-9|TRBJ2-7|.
CSSSYGSYEQYF
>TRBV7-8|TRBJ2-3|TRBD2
CASSPSERGATAISTDTQYF
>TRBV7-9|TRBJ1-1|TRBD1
CASSLDGTGGEAFF
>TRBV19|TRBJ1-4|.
CASRTLLTHENEKLFF
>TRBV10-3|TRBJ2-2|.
CAISGVQGVDTGELFF
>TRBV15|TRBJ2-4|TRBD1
CATSRDVGEGDREVDIQYF
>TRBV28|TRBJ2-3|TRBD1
CASSLSPPGQGRTDTQYF
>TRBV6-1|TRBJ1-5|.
CASSEGWEWPQHF
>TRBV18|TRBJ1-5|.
CASSPGREQPQHF
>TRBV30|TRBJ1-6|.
CAWSPTGYNSPLHF